Below are 29 T cell receptor beta chains sequenced from a single sample in a study of T cells after yellow fever vaccination. TCRdb ran MiXCR on the 5' RACE reads and lists one entry per CDR3 protein. The sample consists of some 390,000 distinct CDR3 sequences, 15% to 20% of them appearing once. The source was PBMCs, collected before the yellow fever booster vaccination. The source of these receptors is a young man who received the YFV17D yellow fever vaccine.

The genes are TRBV7-2 and TRBJ2-3; 7 positions match TRBD1. Trimming cost V 5 bases and J 1 base; bases outside gene matches: 9. This CDR3 is 16 amino acids long. Germline V CDR1 and CDR2: SGHTA, FQGNSA. CDR3 amino acids: CASSLIPDRGTDTQYF. The CDR3 region has the DNA TGTGCCAGCAGCCTCATACCAGACAGGGGCACAGATACGCAGTATTTT. Full variable domain (outside the CDR3, taken from reference TRBV7-2 and TRBJ2-3): GAGVSQSPSNKVTEKGKDVELRCDPISGHTALYWYRQSLGQGLEFLIYFQGNSAPDKSGLPSDRFSAERTGGSVSTLTIQRTQQEDSAVYLCASSLIPDRGTDTQYFGPGTRLTVL.

This clonotype was recorded a few times. The rearrangement links TRBV15 to TRBJ2-7, with D hard to call. Trimming cost V 0 bases and J 3 bases, with 6 bases left between them. This CDR3 has 13 residues. Per the germline V gene, CDR1 is LNHNV and CDR2 is YYDKDF (reference sequence). The CDR3 here is CATSRENGYEQYV. Written as DNA, the CDR3 is TGTGCCACCAGCAGAGAAAACGGCTACGAGCAGTACGTC.

The table lists this clonotype with many counts. V and J are TRBV6-5 and TRBJ2-7; no firm D call. The CDR3 is made up of 14 amino acids. Trimming removed 1 base at V and 3 bases at J, with 10 bases between. The germline V gene has CDR1 MNHEY and CDR2 SVGAGI. The CDR3 bases are TGTGCCAGCAGTTACTACCCACGCTTCTACGAGCAGTACTTC. This gives the protein CASSYYPRFYEQYF.

This clonotype came up a few times. The chain joins TRBV10-3 to TRBJ1-1; D is possibly TRBD1 (5 bases). CDR1 is ENHRY and CDR2 is SYGVKD in the germline V gene. With 4 bases removed from V and 0 bases from J, the gap between germline ends came to 15 bases. This CDR3 is 16 amino acids long. CDR3 region: CAISGAPQGMNTEAFF. CDR3 in DNA: TGTGCCATCAGTGGGGCCCCCCAGGGAATGAACACTGAAGCTTTCTTT.

The table lists this clonotype with a few counts. The gene calls are TRBV24-1 and TRBJ2-7, with D hard to call. The CDR3 is 14 amino acids. Per germline, CDR1 KGHDR and CDR2 SFDVKD. V lost 7 bases, J lost 3 bases, and 15 bases lay in between. This CDR3 is CATRYSDWIYEQYV. In DNA form, the CDR3 reads TGTGCCACCAGGTACAGTGATTGGATCTACGAGCAGTACGTC.

V is TRBV7-6 and J is TRBJ2-7; D call uncertain. Germline V lookup: CDR1 SGHVS, CDR2 FNYEAQ. Between the trimmed V and J ends, which lost 5 bases and 3 bases, there was a span of 14 bases. CDR3 length: 14 residues. CDR3 coding DNA: TGTGCCAGCAGCCCCCGACGCCCCATCTACGAGCAGTACGTC. This gives the protein CASSPRRPIYEQYV.

The chain has TRBV7-2 and TRBJ2-5; 10 bases are shared with TRBD1. Trimming removed 3 bases from V and 5 bases from J; junction bases left unmatched: 9. CDR3 length: 16 residues. Looked up from germline, CDR1 is SGHTA and CDR2 is FQGNSA. The DNA for the CDR3 is TGTGCCAGCAGCTTTCGCCCGGGACAGGGGATCGAGACCCAGTACTTC. Encoded protein: CASSFRPGQGIETQYF.

Concerning this clonotype itself: Being one base from a much bigger clone, this may be a read error. V gene TRBV7-3 combines with J gene TRBJ2-1; 11 bases agree with TRBD2. Germline V gene lookup returns CDR1 SGHTA and CDR2 FQGTGA. CDR3 size: 15 residues. J was trimmed by 2 bases and V by 4 bases; bases with no gene match: 1. The CDR3 loop reads CASSYSGGAYNEQFF. Written as DNA, the CDR3 is TGTGCCAGCAGCTATAGCGGGGGGGCCTACAATGAGCAGTTCTTC.

This clonotype was observed a few times. The chain carries TRBV29-1 and TRBJ2-5; possibly TRBD1 for D (5 bases). V was shortened by 6 bases and J by 2 bases, with 13 bases between the two germline ends. The V gene's germline CDR1 is SQVTM and CDR2 ANQGSEA. The CDR3 runs to 13 residues. CDR3 coding DNA: TGCAGCGTAGAAAACAGGAGACAAGAGACCCAGTACTTC. It translates to CSVENRRQETQYF. Full variable domain (remainder filled in from reference TRBV29-1 and TRBJ2-5): SAVISQKPSRDICQRGTSLTIQCQVDSQVTMMFWYRQQPGQSLTLIATANQGSEATYESGFVIDKFPISRPNLTFSTLTVSNMSPEDSSIYLCSVENRRQETQYFGPGTRLLVL.

V and J are TRBV7-2 and TRBJ2-5; possible D gene TRBD1, 6 bases. CDR1 and CDR2 (germline): SGHTA, FQGNSA. The CDR3 totals 14 residues. V was cut by 1 base and J by 2 bases, with 8 bases left in between. In DNA form, the CDR3 reads TGTGCCAGCAGCTTAGACAGGGAGCAAGAGACCCAGTACTTC. Translation: CASSLDREQETQYF. The full variable domain, completed using reference TRBV7-2 and TRBJ2-5, is GAGVSQSPSNKVTEKGKDVELRCDPISGHTALYWYRQSLGQGLEFLIYFQGNSAPDKSGLPSDRFSAERTGGSVSTLTIQRTQQEDSAVYLCASSLDREQETQYFGPGTRLLVL.

This sequence joins TRBV6-2 or TRBV6-3 and TRBJ1-5; D is unresolved. V was pared by 0 bases and J by 6 bases, with 9 bases between. The CDR3 loop spans 14 amino acids. CDR1 and CDR2 (germline): MNHEY, SVGEGT. CDR3 loop: CASSYSGSGQPQHF. The CDR3 region has the DNA TGTGCCAGCAGTTACTCGGGCTCCGGTCAGCCCCAGCATTTT.

This clonotype has just a few counts. The chain uses TRBV4-1 and TRBJ1-2; tentative D call: TRBD1 (5 bases). The CDR3 sequence is 16 residues long. Germline CDR1 reads MGHRA; CDR2 reads YSYEKL. V was cut by 4 bases and J by 2 bases, with 17 bases left in between. As DNA, the CDR3 is TGCGCCAGCAGCCTCCTCACGGGGGGTAACAACTATGGCTACACCTTC. This sequence encodes CASSLLTGGNNYGYTF.

The DNA of the CDR3 is TGTGCCAGCAGCTATAGCGGGGGGTCAGGGAATGAGCAGTTCTTC. It encodes CASSYSGGSGNEQFF. The chain couples TRBV3-1 to TRBJ2-1; 10 bases are a match to TRBD2. The germline gives CDR1 LGHDT, CDR2 YNNKEL (reference sequence). The ends lost 5 bases at V and 7 bases at J; junction bases unmatched: 8. CDR3 length: 15 residues.

In this sample, this clonotype turned up a few times. The chain is built from TRBV6-6 and TRBJ2-2, with D perhaps TRBD1 (6 bases). The germline V gene has CDR1 MNHNY and CDR2 SVGAGI (reference sequence). Between the trimmed V and J ends, which lost 5 bases and 6 bases, there was a span of 19 bases. The CDR3 runs 16 residues. The CDR3 nucleotides are TGTGCCAGCAGTGGGTTCAGGGGAAGTGTTTCCGGGGAGCTGTTTTTT. It specifies CASSGFRGSVSGELFF.

This clonotype was seen just once. V and J are TRBV4-3 and TRBJ1-1, with D tentatively TRBD1 (6 bases). Between the trimmed V and J ends, which lost 2 bases and 4 bases, there was a span of 17 bases. This CDR3 is 16 amino acids long. Looked up from germline, CDR1 is LGHNA and CDR2 is YSLEER. The CDR3 protein is CASSQRGIGGVTEAFF. CDR3 coding DNA: TGCGCCAGCAGCCAAAGAGGGATCGGGGGCGTCACTGAAGCTTTCTTT.

The chain uses TRBV7-9 and TRBJ2-5; 7 bases align to TRBD2. Germline trimming cut 5 bases from V and 2 bases from J; bases unmatched to any gene: 8. This CDR3 spans 15 amino acids. The germline CDR1 and CDR2 sequences are SEHNR and FQNEAQ (reference sequence). CDR3 sequence reads: CASSPAGTKQETQYF. In DNA, the CDR3 is TGTGCCAGCAGCCCAGCGGGGACTAAACAAGAGACCCAGTACTTC.

This chain connects TRBV10-3 to TRBJ2-2; D is unclear. V was cut by 8 bases and J by 9 bases, with 16 bases left in between. The germline CDR1 and CDR2 sequences are ENHRY and SYGVKD. CDR3 length: 13 residues. The CDR3 loop is CAIGIEFARELFF. The CDR3 coding sequence is TGTGCCATCGGGATCGAATTCGCCCGGGAGCTGTTTTTT.

In this sample, this clonotype turned up a few times. CDR3 DNA sequence: TGTGCCAGCAGCTTAGGGTCCGTTGGGGGCACTGAAGCTTTCTTT. Its protein is CASSLGSVGGTEAFF. The chain joins TRBV7-2 to TRBJ1-1, with D possibly being TRBD1 (5 bases). CDR1 and CDR2 from the germline V gene are SGHTA and FQGNSA. The CDR3 extends over 15 amino acids. Trimming left V 1 base short and J 4 bases short, with 13 bases between.

This clonotype appeared many times. The chain couples TRBV7-2 to TRBJ2-7; D is unclear. Per the germline V gene, CDR1 is SGHTA and CDR2 is FQGNSA. The V and J ends lost 1 base and 0 bases respectively, with 13 bases between them. This CDR3 comprises 16 residues. The CDR3 bases are TGTGCCAGCAGCTTAGATTCGGACGCGAGCTCCTACGAGCAGTACTTC. As protein: CASSLDSDASSYEQYF.

V is TRBV7-9 and J is TRBJ1-2, with TRBD1 matching 7 bases. Germline CDR1 is SEHNR and CDR2 is FQNEAQ (reference sequence). The CDR3 length is 16 residues. The J segment lost 2 bases and the V segment lost 4 bases, leaving 10 bases of the junction unmatched. The CDR3 spells CASSSRGQTGNYGYTF. The CDR3 DNA follows: TGTGCCAGCAGCTCTAGGGGCCAGACAGGGAACTATGGCTACACCTTC. The variable domain in full, completed from reference TRBV7-9 and TRBJ1-2, reads DTGVSQNPRHKITKRGQNVTFRCDPISEHNRLYWYRQTLGQGPEFLTYFQNEAQLEKSRLLSDRFSAERPKGSFSTLEIQRTEQGDSAMYLCASSSRGQTGNYGYTFGSGTRLTVV.

The CDR3 DNA reads as TGTGCCAGCAGAGCGACGGGGATTGGAAACACCATATATTTT. Translation: CASRATGIGNTIYF. The chain uses TRBV7-2 and TRBJ1-3, with D unclear. Germline V lookup: CDR1 SGHTA, CDR2 FQGNSA. The CDR3 contains 14 residues. V lost 6 bases, J lost 3 bases, and 12 bases lay in between.

This clonotype was observed many times. V gene TRBV5-1 combines with J gene TRBJ1-2; TRBD1 aligns across 7 bases. The germline V gene has CDR1 SGHRS and CDR2 YFSETQ. This CDR3 has 11 residues. Losses at the gene ends were 5 bases for V and 10 bases for J; bases not matched to a gene: 5. The CDR3 DNA reads TGCGCCAGCAGGCAGACAGGGACCTACACCTTC. Translation gives CASRQTGTYTF.

The chain links TRBV4-3 to TRBJ1-5; the D gene is possibly TRBD1 (6 bases). Trimming left V 0 bases short and J 2 bases short, with 14 bases between. Germline V gene data show CDR1 as LGHNA and CDR2 as YSLEER. The CDR3 runs 17 residues. CDR3 DNA sequence: TGCGCCAGCAGCCAAGATCTTCAGGGGATGGGCAATCAGCCCCAGCATTTT. Protein: CASSQDLQGMGNQPQHF.

This clonotype showed up just a few times. The V gene is TRBV5-1, the J gene TRBJ1-1; a possible D gene is TRBD1 (6 bases). CDR3 length: 16 residues. Trimming stripped 4 bases from V and 0 bases from J, with 16 bases between. The germline V gene has CDR1 SGHRS and CDR2 YFSETQ. The CDR3 DNA reads as TGCGCCAGCAGCCAATACAGGGTGGGGTTGAACACTGAAGCTTTCTTT. Its protein product is CASSQYRVGLNTEAFF.

This clonotype was seen more than once but under ten times. The chain carries TRBV20-1 and TRBJ1-2; maybe TRBD1 (5 bases). The CDR3 totals 18 residues. Germline CDR1 is DFQATT and CDR2 is SNEGSKA (reference sequence). V was cut by 6 bases and J by 1 base, with 27 bases left in between. CDR3 region: CSARSFRDAPEGNYGYTF. CDR3 DNA sequence: TGCAGTGCGCGATCCTTCCGGGACGCTCCCGAGGGTAACTATGGCTACACCTTC.

This chain joins TRBV6-5 and TRBJ2-7; no firm D call. The length of the CDR3 is 18 residues. Germline loops: CDR1 MNHEY, CDR2 SVGAGI. Trimming shortened V by 0 bases and J by 0 bases, and 18 bases separated the two germline ends. In nucleotides, the CDR3 is TGTGCCAGCAGTTACTCCCTTTTGGCAGGCGGCTACTCCTACGAGCAGTACTTC. Its protein product is CASSYSLLAGGYSYEQYF.

This clonotype has ten or more counts. The rearrangement joins TRBV4-3 to TRBJ2-7; D not resolved. In germline, CDR1 is LGHNA, CDR2 YSLEER. The CDR3 is 13 amino acids. With 4 bases removed from V and 6 bases from J, the gap between germline ends came to 13 bases. As DNA, the CDR3 is TGCGCCAGCAGCCGCGAGAGGAATTTCGAGCAGTACTTC. Residues: CASSRERNFEQYF.

Only a few counts were recorded for this clonotype. The rearrangement uses TRBV5-1 and TRBJ1-2, with D maybe TRBD1 (5 bases). Trimming left V 1 base short and J 8 bases short, with 15 bases between. CDR1 is SGHRS, CDR2 YFSETQ, per germline. The CDR3 has 14 residues. In DNA form, the CDR3 reads TGCGCCAGCAGCTTGCCCCAGGGCGGAGGCGGCTACACCTTC. Translated: CASSLPQGGGGYTF.

The J gene is TRBJ2-7, the V gene TRBV4-3, with D unresolved. The V gene's germline CDR1 is LGHNA and CDR2 YSLEER. V gave up 1 base and J gave up 5 bases, with 15 bases separating them. The CDR3 has 15 amino acids. CDR3 loop: CASSQAVVRPHEQYF. The CDR3 DNA is TGCGCCAGCAGCCAAGCGGTAGTACGTCCCCACGAGCAGTACTTC.